This T cell receptor (beta chain) was captured by sequencing in a study of cytomegalovirus exposure and HLA in healthy donors. The protocol was immunoSEQ multiplex PCR, while the TCRdb copy is restricted to in-frame clones and leaves out a portion. The sample shows 150,000 to 160,000 clones, about 86% of them seen only once. V lost 0 bases, J lost 0 bases, and 7 bases lay in between. The CDR3 sequence is 15 residues long. Germline V gene lookup returns CDR1 SGHNT and CDR2 YYREEE (reference sequence). The receptor was isolated from a human donor in good health. Sequencing was carried out using PBMCs. The chain couples TRBV5-4 to TRBJ1-3; the D is unclear. CDR3 sequence (DNA): TGTGCCAGCAGCTTGGGTATCGGCTCTGGAAACACCATATATTTT. Its translation: CASSLGIGSGNTIYF.